A selection of T cell receptor beta chains follows, all from one sample in a study of cytomegalovirus exposure and HLA in healthy donors. Using immunoSEQ multiplex PCR, the repertoire was profiled, and TCRdb retains in-frame clones only, with some absent. The sample yields 50,000 to 75,000 clones, roughly 75% seen once. Sequencing was performed on PBMCs. Receptors originate from a man younger than 40 in good health and CMV-seropositive. The CDR3 runs from the conserved cysteine through the conserved F or W. Fields, in order: D gene, V gene, CDR3 length, J gene, CDR3 protein. D genes are given only for firm matches.

D: -
V: TRBV19
length: 16
J: TRBJ1-5
CDR3: CASSIGTLGRNQPQHF

D: -
V: TRBV7-2
length: 15
J: TRBJ1-5
CDR3: CASSLGGGFGQPQHF

D: -
V: TRBV28
length: 14
J: TRBJ1-1
CDR3: CASRVPSSRTEAFF

D: -
V: TRBV7-2
length: 15
J: TRBJ1-1
CDR3: CASSLFGVKNTEAFF

D: TRBD1
V: TRBV4-2
length: 18
J: TRBJ2-1
CDR3: CASSHPRGGQGTHNEQFF

D: -
V: TRBV5-6
length: 14
J: TRBJ1-2
CDR3: CASSLGPGTDGYTF

D: -
V: TRBV6-1
length: 14
J: TRBJ1-1
CDR3: CASNQGLLDTEAFF

D: -
V: TRBV4-3
length: 15
J: TRBJ2-7
CDR3: CASSHDQSGSYEQYF

D: TRBD1
V: TRBV29-1
length: 11
J: TRBJ1-2
CDR3: CSVGTGYGYTF

D: -
V: TRBV5-1
length: 14
J: TRBJ1-1
CDR3: CASSAREMNTEAFF

D: TRBD1
V: TRBV4-1
length: 15
J: TRBJ1-4
CDR3: CASRHNRGPDEKLFF

D: TRBD1
V: TRBV7-2
length: 16
J: TRBJ2-1
CDR3: CASSIGGQDRGNEQFF

D: -
V: TRBV28
length: 13
J: TRBJ2-7
CDR3: CASSRDIAYEQYF

D: -
V: TRBV7-2
length: 13
J: TRBJ2-1
CDR3: CASSLEAYNEQFF

D: -
V: TRBV9
length: 15
J: TRBJ2-3
CDR3: CASAVAGAHTDTQYF

D: -
V: TRBV6-5
length: 14
J: TRBJ1-4
CDR3: CASSYMRADEKLFF

D: TRBD1
V: TRBV27
length: 14
J: TRBJ1-5
CDR3: CASSLSGDRKPQHF

D: -
V: TRBV6-5
length: 12
J: TRBJ2-1
CDR3: CASSPRYNEQFF

D: TRBD1
V: TRBV29-1
length: 13
J: TRBJ2-7
CDR3: CSVGDRDTYEQYF

D: TRBD2
V: TRBV30
length: 16
J: TRBJ2-5
CDR3: CAWWPHPGLAGETQYF

D: -
V: TRBV9
length: 14
J: TRBJ1-1
CDR3: CASSVGLADTEAFF

D: -
V: TRBV2
length: 16
J: TRBJ1-2
CDR3: CASSKGQPGANYGYTF

D: TRBD2
V: TRBV6-5
length: 15
J: TRBJ2-5
CDR3: CASTQGTSIQETQYF

D: TRBD1
V: TRBV18
length: 15
J: TRBJ1-2
CDR3: CASSPPNGQGTGYTF

D: -
V: TRBV5-1
length: 15
J: TRBJ1-3
CDR3: CATKQDGYSGNTIYF

D: -
V: TRBV28
length: 15
J: TRBJ1-5
CDR3: CASSSASGWNQPQHF

D: -
V: TRBV6-5
length: 14
J: TRBJ1-4
CDR3: CASRPPQAGEKLFF

D: -
V: TRBV5-5
length: 13
J: TRBJ1-2
CDR3: CASSLGGHYGYTF

D: -
V: TRBV4-3
length: 13
J: TRBJ1-3
CDR3: CASSMGHGNTIYF

D: -
V: TRBV6-1
length: 16
J: TRBJ2-5
CDR3: CASSESGGGPRETQYF

D: TRBD1
V: TRBV6-5
length: 15
J: TRBJ1-5
CDR3: CASRATGGGNQPQHF

D: -
V: TRBV6-1
length: 17
J: TRBJ2-3
CDR3: CASSELRGTSSTDTQYF

D: -
V: TRBV5-4
length: 14
J: TRBJ1-2
CDR3: CASSLSGGGDGYTF

D: TRBD2
V: TRBV7-3
length: 15
J: TRBJ2-5
CDR3: CASSTTSGGLETQYF

D: -
V: TRBV6-5
length: 13
J: TRBJ1-2
CDR3: CASTRDRHYGYTF

D: TRBD1
V: TRBV19
length: 16
J: TRBJ1-5
CDR3: CASSHDRGYSNQPQHF

D: -
V: TRBV6-1
length: 14
J: TRBJ2-2
CDR3: CASSLTGYTGELFF

D: -
V: TRBV5-6
length: 14
J: TRBJ2-7
CDR3: CASSAGRGAYEQYF

D: -
V: TRBV30
length: 17
J: TRBJ2-3
CDR3: CAWSPRAGHGGADTQYF

D: -
V: TRBV15
length: 13
J: TRBJ1-5
CDR3: CATSRSRDQPQHF

D: -
V: TRBV27
length: 14
J: TRBJ1-2
CDR3: CASSLFRGKDGYTF

D: TRBD1
V: TRBV19
length: 16
J: TRBJ1-1
CDR3: CASSSLLGQGNTEAFF

D: -
V: TRBV6-1
length: 13
J: TRBJ1-2
CDR3: CASTARQRYGYTF

D: TRBD1
V: TRBV5-1
length: 14
J: TRBJ2-1
CDR3: CASSLGQGGDEQFF

D: -
V: TRBV6-5
length: 13
J: TRBJ1-3
CDR3: CASSQDAGVTIYF

D: -
V: TRBV29-1
length: 13
J: TRBJ1-1
CDR3: CSVDVGGHTEAFF

D: TRBD1
V: TRBV2
length: 13
J: TRBJ1-1
CDR3: CASIQDRDTEAFF

D: TRBD1
V: TRBV4-2
length: 15
J: TRBJ1-2
CDR3: CASSQTPTGIFGYTF

D: TRBD1
V: TRBV28
length: 15
J: TRBJ1-1
CDR3: CASTGGRGLLTEAFF

D: -
V: TRBV2
length: 12
J: TRBJ1-5
CDR3: CASSDRDQPQHF

D: -
V: TRBV30
length: 12
J: TRBJ2-1
CDR3: CAWSRIGNEQFF

D: TRBD1
V: TRBV9
length: 20
J: TRBJ1-2
CDR3: CASSVEGATGGLTANYGYTF

D: -
V: TRBV19
length: 14
J: TRBJ1-1
CDR3: CASTNLKSRTEVFF

D: -
V: TRBV11-2
length: 15
J: TRBJ1-4
CDR3: CASSPRTATNEKLFF

D: -
V: TRBV2
length: 13
J: TRBJ2-5
CDR3: CASSGQEQGTQYF

D: -
V: TRBV11-3
length: 15
J: TRBJ2-3
CDR3: CASSLTGYSTDTQYF

D: -
V: TRBV7-9
length: 16
J: TRBJ2-7
CDR3: CASSPRGGTDLYEQYF

D: -
V: TRBV6-5
length: 12
J: TRBJ1-2
CDR3: CATRGSNYGYTF

D: TRBD2
V: TRBV2
length: 15
J: TRBJ2-4
CDR3: CASSETSGGADIQYF